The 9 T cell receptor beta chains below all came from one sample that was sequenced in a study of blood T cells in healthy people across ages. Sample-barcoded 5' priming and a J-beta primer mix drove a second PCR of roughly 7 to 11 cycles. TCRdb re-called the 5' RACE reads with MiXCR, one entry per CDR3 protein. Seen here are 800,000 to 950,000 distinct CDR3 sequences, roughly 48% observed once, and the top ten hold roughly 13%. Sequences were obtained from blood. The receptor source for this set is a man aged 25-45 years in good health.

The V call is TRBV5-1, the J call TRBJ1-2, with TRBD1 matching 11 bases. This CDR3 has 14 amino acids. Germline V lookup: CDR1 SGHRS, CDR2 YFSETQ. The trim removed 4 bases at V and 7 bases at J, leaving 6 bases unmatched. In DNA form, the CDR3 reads TGCGCCAGCAGCGGCGGACAGGGGGCAGGTGGCTACACCTTC. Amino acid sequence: CASSGGQGAGGYTF.

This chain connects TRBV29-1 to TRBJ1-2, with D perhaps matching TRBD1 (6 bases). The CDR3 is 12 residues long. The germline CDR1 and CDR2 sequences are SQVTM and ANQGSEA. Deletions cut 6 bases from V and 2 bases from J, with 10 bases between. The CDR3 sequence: CSVADRNYGYTF. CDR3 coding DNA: TGCAGCGTAGCTGACAGGAACTATGGCTACACCTTC.

The CDR3 region has the DNA TGTGCCAGCAGCCAAGAAGAAGCGGGTTACACTGAGCAGTACTTC. Translation: CASSQEEAGYTEQYF. The rearrangement links TRBV4-2 to TRBJ2-5, with TRBD2 as a possible D gene (6 bases). The CDR3 has 15 residues. Germline V gives CDR1 LGHNA, CDR2 YNFKEQ. The V end lost 0 bases, the J end lost 11 bases, and 19 bases lay between the germline ends.

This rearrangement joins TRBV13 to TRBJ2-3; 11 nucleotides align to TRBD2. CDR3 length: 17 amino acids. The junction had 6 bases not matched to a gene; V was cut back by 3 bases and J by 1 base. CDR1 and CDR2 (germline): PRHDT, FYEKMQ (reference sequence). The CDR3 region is CASSLVQTSGGTDTQYF. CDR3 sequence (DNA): TGTGCCAGCAGCTTGGTCCAGACTAGCGGGGGCACAGATACGCAGTATTTT.

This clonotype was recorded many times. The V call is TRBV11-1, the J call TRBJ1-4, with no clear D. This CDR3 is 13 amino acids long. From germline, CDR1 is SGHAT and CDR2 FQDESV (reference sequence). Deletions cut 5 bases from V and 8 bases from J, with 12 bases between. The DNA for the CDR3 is TGTGCCAGCAGCCTCCTAAGCGGAGAAAAACTGTTTTTT. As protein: CASSLLSGEKLFF.

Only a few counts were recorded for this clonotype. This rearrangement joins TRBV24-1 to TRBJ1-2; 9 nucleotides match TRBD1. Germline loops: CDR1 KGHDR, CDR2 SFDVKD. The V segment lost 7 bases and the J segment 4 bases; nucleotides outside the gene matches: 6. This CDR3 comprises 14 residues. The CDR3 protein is CATSTTGGTYGYTF. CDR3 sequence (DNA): TGTGCCACCAGCACTACAGGGGGCACCTATGGCTACACCTTC.

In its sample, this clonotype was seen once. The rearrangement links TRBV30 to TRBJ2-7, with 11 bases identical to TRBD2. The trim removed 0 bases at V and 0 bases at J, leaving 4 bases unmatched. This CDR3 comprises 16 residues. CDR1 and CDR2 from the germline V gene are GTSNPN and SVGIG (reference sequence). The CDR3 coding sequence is TGTGCCTGGAGTGTTAGCGGGAGGGTGGCCTCCTACGAGCAGTACTTC. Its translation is CAWSVSGRVASYEQYF.

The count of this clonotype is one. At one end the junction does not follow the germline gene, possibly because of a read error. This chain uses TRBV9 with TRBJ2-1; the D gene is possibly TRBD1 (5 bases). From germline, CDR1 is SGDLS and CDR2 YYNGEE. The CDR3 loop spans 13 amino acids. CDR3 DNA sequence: TGTGCCAGCAGCGTAGTCGAGGACAATGGGCAGTTCTTC. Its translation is CASSVVEDNGQFF.

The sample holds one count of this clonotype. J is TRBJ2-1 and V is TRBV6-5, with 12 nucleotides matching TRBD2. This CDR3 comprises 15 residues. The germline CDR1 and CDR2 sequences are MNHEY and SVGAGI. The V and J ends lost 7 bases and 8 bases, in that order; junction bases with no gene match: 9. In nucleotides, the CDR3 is TGTGCCAGCACGAGACTAGCGGGGGTTATCGATGAGCAGTTCTTC. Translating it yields CASTRLAGVIDEQFF.